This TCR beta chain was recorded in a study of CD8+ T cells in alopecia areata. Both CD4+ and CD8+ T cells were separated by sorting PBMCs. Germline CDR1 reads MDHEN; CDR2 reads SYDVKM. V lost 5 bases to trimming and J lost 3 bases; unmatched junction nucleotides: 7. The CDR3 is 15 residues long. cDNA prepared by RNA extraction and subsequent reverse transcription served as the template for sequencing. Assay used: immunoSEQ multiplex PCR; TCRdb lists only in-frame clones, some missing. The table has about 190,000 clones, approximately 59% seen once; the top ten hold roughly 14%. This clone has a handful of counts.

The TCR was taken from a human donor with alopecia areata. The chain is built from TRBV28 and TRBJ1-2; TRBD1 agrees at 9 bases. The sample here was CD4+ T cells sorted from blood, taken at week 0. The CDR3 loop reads CASSEQGAAHYGYTF. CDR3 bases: TGTGCCAGCAGTGAACAGGGGGCAGCCCACTATGGCTACACCTTC.